This T cell receptor beta chain is drawn from a study of T cell responses to AZD1222 COVID-19 vaccine. Study information: The analysis combined second doses at about 4 or about 12 weeks.

General study results and limits: Spike-specific TCR breadth and depth grew following two AZD1222 doses. There were mostly white British donors and more females than males, and clonal diversity was possibly underestimated. Baseline seropositives among AZD1222 recipients totaled only 5 to 7.

On this clone itself: The antigen is not known.

Only in-frame clones appear in the TCRdb table, and some are missing; sequencing was by immunoSEQ multiplex PCR. The sample includes roughly 180,000 clones, almost 95% of them seen just once. The V end was cut by 6 bases, the J end by 3 bases, with 5 bases between. The CDR3 spans 11 residues. CDR1 and CDR2 (germline): SEHNR, FQNEAQ (reference sequence). The V gene is TRBV7-9, the J gene TRBJ2-5; D gene unclear. This clonotype originated in an adult in good health. The source was peripheral blood, collected on day 0 of AZD1222 vaccination. The CDR3 coding sequence is TGTGCCAGCAGTCGGAAAGAGACCCAGTACTTC. Protein product: CASSRKETQYF. The whole variable domain, filled in from reference TRBV7-9 and TRBJ2-5, reads DTGVSQNPRHKITKRGQNVTFRCDPISEHNRLYWYRQTLGQGPEFLTYFQNEAQLEKSRLLSDRFSAERPKGSFSTLEIQRTEQGDSAMYLCASSRKETQYFGPGTRLLVL.